Sequencing of this TCR beta chain was carried out in a study of blood T cell repertoires in COVID-19. V lost 3 bases to trimming and J lost 2 bases; unmatched junction nucleotides: 11. The germline CDR1 and CDR2 sequences are SGHTA and FQGNSA. The CDR3 runs 17 residues. Sequencing used immunoSEQ multiplex PCR; TCRdb keeps in-frame clones, though not all of them. The repertoire consists of about 440,000 clones, with 85% to 90% occurring once and the leading ten covering 4.3%. The TCR comes from a woman aged 25 to 39 with acute or convalescent COVID-19. V gene TRBV7-2 combines with J gene TRBJ2-7, with TRBD1 identical over 9 bases. Sequencing was done on a sample of peripheral blood. DNA of the CDR3: TGTGCCAGCAGCTTTTCCCCGGGACAGGGCCAAACCTACGAGCAGTACTTC. This codes for CASSFSPGQGQTYEQYF.